One sample yielded the 23 T cell receptor beta chains listed below, sequenced in a study of blood T cell repertoires in COVID-19. Libraries were prepared by immunoSEQ multiplex PCR; TCRdb keeps only in-frame clonotypes and omits some of them. The sample consists of about 360,000 clones, approximately 86% of them appearing once. Sequenced material: peripheral blood. Receptors originate from a woman aged 55-75 years with COVID-19, enrolled during active disease.

The CDR3 reads CASSLTGTSVPDTQYF. In DNA, the CDR3 is TGTGCCAGCAGCCTCACCGGGACTAGCGTACCAGATACGCAGTATTTT. The genes are TRBV7-6 and TRBJ2-3, with 10 bases lining up with TRBD2. Germline CDR1 and CDR2: SGHVS and FNYEAQ. The CDR3 covers 16 residues. The junction had 9 bases not matched to a gene; V was cut back by 5 bases and J by 4 bases.

The rearrangement links TRBV19 to TRBJ2-5, with D maybe TRBD1 (6 bases). Looked up from germline, CDR1 is LNHDA and CDR2 is SQIVND (reference sequence). This CDR3 is 16 amino acids long. Trimming cost V 5 bases and J 4 bases, with 20 bases left between them. CDR3 residues: CASSLPTWGLGETQYF. DNA of the CDR3: TGTGCCAGTAGTTTACCCACTTGGGGGCTCGGAGAGACCCAGTACTTC.

This clone was counted once. Here the CDR3 DNA reads TGTGCCAGCAGCCGATCCGGGACTCCGGAAGGCTACACCTTC. Translating gives CASSRSGTPEGYTF. The chain joins TRBV6-5 to TRBJ1-2; possibly TRBD1 for D (5 bases). The CDR3 runs to 14 residues. From germline, CDR1 is MNHEY and CDR2 SVGAGI. V was clipped by 6 bases and J by 8 bases, with 19 bases between them.

The gene calls are TRBV11-2 and TRBJ2-1, with D possibly TRBD2 on 6 matching bases. CDR1 SGHAT and CDR2 FQNNGV come from the germline V gene. The CDR3 length is 12 residues. The V end lost 1 base, the J end lost 14 bases, and 12 bases lay between the germline ends. CDR3 in amino acids: CASSLAGTGEFF. CDR3 sequence (DNA): TGTGCCAGCAGCTTAGCCGGGACTGGGGAGTTCTTC.

This sequence joins TRBV9 and TRBJ2-5, with D perhaps TRBD1 (5 bases). This CDR3 is 13 amino acids long. Germline values: CDR1 SGDLS, CDR2 YYNGEE. V dropped 0 bases and J dropped 5 bases, with 8 bases sitting between them. The CDR3 here is CASSVEGLETQYF. The CDR3 DNA follows: TGTGCCAGCAGCGTAGAGGGGTTGGAGACCCAGTACTTC.

V usage is TRBV2 and J usage is TRBJ1-1; D is perhaps TRBD1 (5 bases). The CDR3 contains 14 residues. The germline CDR1 and CDR2 sequences are SNHLY and FYNNEI. V was trimmed by 5 bases and J by 1 base, leaving 11 bases between them. The CDR3 here is CASSLAGQNTEAFF. DNA of the CDR3: TGTGCCAGCAGTTTAGCAGGGCAGAACACTGAAGCTTTCTTT.

The rearrangement links TRBV5-1 to TRBJ1-3, with D perhaps TRBD1 (5 bases). Germline values: CDR1 SGHRS, CDR2 YFSETQ. With 0 bases removed from V and 8 bases from J, the gap between germline ends came to 9 bases. This CDR3 has 13 residues. The CDR3 loop is CASSLDRQDTIYF. In DNA, the CDR3 is TGCGCCAGCAGCTTGGACAGGCAGGACACCATATATTTT. Combining the CDR3 with reference TRBV5-1 and TRBJ1-3 gives the whole variable domain KAGVTQTPRYLIKTRGQQVTLSCSPISGHRSVSWYQQTPGQGLQFLFEYFSETQRNKGNFPGRFSGRQFSNSRSEMNVSTLELGDSALYLCASSLDRQDTIYFGEGSWLTVV.

This rearrangement joins TRBV12-3 or TRBV12-4 to TRBJ1-2; TRBD1 is a possible D gene (5 bases). This CDR3 spans 13 amino acids. V lost 6 bases, J lost 6 bases, and 14 bases lay in between. For the CDR3, the DNA is TGTGCCAGCAGACAAACAGGTGGCCATGGCTACACCTTC. This encodes CASRQTGGHGYTF.

The V gene is TRBV4-3, the J gene TRBJ2-7, with TRBD1 as a possible D gene (6 bases). This CDR3 contains 15 residues. Deletions cut 0 bases from V and 2 bases from J, with 11 bases between. Germline lookup yields CDR1 LGHNA and CDR2 YSLEER. CDR3 sequence: CASSQDRKGAYEQYF. CDR3 nucleotides: TGCGCCAGCAGCCAAGATAGGAAGGGGGCCTACGAGCAGTACTTC.

V usage is TRBV6-5 and J usage is TRBJ1-1, with D unresolved. Germline lookup yields CDR1 MNHEY and CDR2 SVGAGI. The V end lost 7 bases, the J end lost 0 bases, and 3 bases lay between the germline ends. This CDR3 is 11 amino acids long. This CDR3 reads CASIMNTEAFF. CDR3 nucleotides: TGTGCCAGCATAATGAACACTGAAGCTTTCTTT.

The chain carries TRBV7-9 and TRBJ2-7; possible D gene TRBD1, 6 bases. The V end lost 2 bases, the J end lost 4 bases, and 27 bases lay between the germline ends. The length of the CDR3 is 19 residues. The germline gives CDR1 SEHNR, CDR2 FQNEAQ (reference sequence). CDR3 DNA sequence: TGTGCCAGCAGCTTACCCCGCAGGGGTTTCGAGCTTTTGGTGTACGAGCAGTACTTC. Residues: CASSLPRRGFELLVYEQYF.

V and J are TRBV2 and TRBJ2-7, with a weak D call TRBD1 (6 bases). Trimming left V 5 bases short and J 4 bases short, with 9 bases between. From germline, CDR1 is SNHLY and CDR2 FYNNEI. The CDR3 loop spans 12 amino acids. CDR3 protein: CASSRQAYEQYF. For the CDR3, the DNA is TGTGCCAGCAGTCGACAGGCGTACGAGCAGTACTTC.

This clone has only one observation. Other DNA sequences in this specimen translate into the identical CDR3. This chain connects TRBV6-2 or TRBV6-3 to TRBJ1-1; a weak D match, TRBD1 (5 bases). This CDR3 region has 14 residues. Trimming took 2 bases from V and 0 from J, leaving 7 bases between them. Germline CDR1 reads MNHEY; CDR2 reads SVGEGT. The CDR3 coding sequence is TGTGCCAGCAGTTACGGGGGGATGAACACTGAAGCTTTCTTT. This codes for CASSYGGMNTEAFF.

The chain combines TRBV6-5 with TRBJ1-5; D is undetermined. Trimming took off 6 bases at V and 6 bases at J, with 12 bases between the two ends. The CDR3 spans 13 residues. CDR1 MNHEY and CDR2 SVGAGI come from the germline V gene. Here the CDR3 reads CASSSLVSQPQHF. The CDR3 bases are TGTGCCAGCAGCTCCCTCGTGAGTCAGCCCCAGCATTTT.

The chain is built from TRBV7-3 and TRBJ2-5; 11 bases are shared with TRBD2. The CDR3 loop spans 14 amino acids. From germline, CDR1 is SGHTA and CDR2 FQGTGA. Germline trimming cut 4 bases from V and 6 bases from J; bases unmatched to any gene: 4. The CDR3 sequence is CASSSTSGEKTQYF. The DNA for the CDR3 is TGTGCCAGCAGCTCGACTAGCGGGGAAAAGACCCAGTACTTC.

This clone was counted once. V usage is TRBV3-1 (or the pseudogene TRBV3-2) and J usage is TRBJ2-7; 9 nucleotides match TRBD1. With V trimmed by 1 base and J by 6 bases, 4 bases remained unmatched. The germline V gene has CDR1 LGHDT and CDR2 YNNKEL (reference sequence). The CDR3 is 14 residues long. CDR3 sequence: CASSQGRTGAEQYF. CDR3 nucleotide sequence: TGTGCCAGCAGCCAAGGCCGGACAGGGGCCGAGCAGTACTTC.

This rearrangement joins TRBV10-1 to TRBJ2-3; tentatively, D is TRBD1 (6 bases). In germline, CDR1 is WNHNN, CDR2 SYGVQD (reference sequence). V shed 10 bases and J shed 1 base, with 12 bases lying between them. CDR3 size: 13 residues. The DNA for the CDR3 is TGCGCCACTAATCCAGGGGGCACAGATACGCAGTATTTT. Its translation: CATNPGGTDTQYF.

The chain has TRBV21-1 and TRBJ1-2; the table's D gene call, TRBD1, was not cross checked with the DNA. TRBV21-1 is an annotated pseudogene. The CDR3 runs to 17 residues. In DNA form, the CDR3 reads TGTGCCAGCAGCAAAAGGACAGGGTGTCACGAAGATTATGGCTACACCTTC. Amino acid sequence: CASSKRTGCHEDYGYTF.

J is TRBJ2-7 and V is TRBV7-8; 10 bases are shared with TRBD1. Germline CDR1 is SGHVS and CDR2 is FQNEAQ. The trim removed 5 bases at V and 7 bases at J, leaving 17 bases unmatched. CDR3 length: 17 amino acids. The DNA of the CDR3 is TGTGCCAGCAGCCAGGGGCTATGGACAGGGGGTCGAGGGGAGCAGTACTTC. It yields the protein CASSQGLWTGGRGEQYF.

This sequence joins TRBV7-2 and TRBJ2-1, with D possibly being TRBD2 (6 bases). CDR3 length equals 13 residues. Trimming stripped 0 bases from V and 9 bases from J, with 9 bases between. The germline CDR1 and CDR2 sequences are SGHTA and FQGNSA. As DNA, the CDR3 is TGTGCCAGCAGCTTAGCGCACGGGGGTGAGCAGTTCTTC. It yields the protein CASSLAHGGEQFF.

The V and J genes are TRBV11-2 and TRBJ1-2, with D unclear. The CDR3 has 15 residues. Trimming left V 5 bases short and J 1 base short, with 14 bases between. Germline V gives CDR1 SGHAT, CDR2 FQNNGV. CDR3 residues: CASSRDYRGNYGYTF. CDR3 nucleotide sequence: TGTGCCAGCAGCCGTGACTACCGGGGTAACTATGGCTACACCTTC. Drawing the rest from reference TRBV11-2 and TRBJ1-2, the complete variable domain is EAGVAQSPRYKIIEKRQSVAFWCNPISGHATLYWYQQILGQGPKLLIQFQNNGVVDDSQLPKDRFSAERLKGVDSTLKIQPAKLEDSAVYLCASSRDYRGNYGYTFGSGTRLTVV.

The V gene is TRBV5-1, the J gene TRBJ2-3; D possibly corresponds to TRBD2 (5 bases). This CDR3 region has 17 residues. V lost 0 bases and J 2 bases, leaving 16 bases between the germline ends. CDR1 is SGHRS and CDR2 is YFSETQ in the germline V gene. DNA of the CDR3: TGCGCCAGCAGCTTGGAGGGAGTCCCAGTCCTCACAGATACGCAGTATTTT. Encoded protein: CASSLEGVPVLTDTQYF.

The chain couples TRBV10-3 to TRBJ2-1; 9 bases are a match to TRBD2. The CDR3 has 15 amino acids. Losses at the gene ends were 2 bases for V and 10 bases for J; bases not matched to a gene: 9. Germline V gives CDR1 ENHRY, CDR2 SYGVKD. DNA of the CDR3: TGTGCCATCAGTGAGAGGTCTAGCGGGGAGGGCGAGCAGTTCTTC. Translating gives CAISERSSGEGEQFF.